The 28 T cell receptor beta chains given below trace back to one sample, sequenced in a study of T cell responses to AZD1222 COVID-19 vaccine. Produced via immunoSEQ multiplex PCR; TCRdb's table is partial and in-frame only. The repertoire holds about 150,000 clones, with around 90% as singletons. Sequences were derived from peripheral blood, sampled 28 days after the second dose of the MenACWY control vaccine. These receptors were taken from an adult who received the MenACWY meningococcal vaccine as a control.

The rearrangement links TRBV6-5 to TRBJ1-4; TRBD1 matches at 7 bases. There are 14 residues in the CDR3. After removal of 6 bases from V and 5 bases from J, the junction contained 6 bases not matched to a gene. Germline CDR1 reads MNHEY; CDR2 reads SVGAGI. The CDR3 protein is CASRPGQKNEKLFF. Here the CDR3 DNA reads TGTGCCAGCAGACCGGGACAGAAAAATGAAAAACTGTTTTTT.

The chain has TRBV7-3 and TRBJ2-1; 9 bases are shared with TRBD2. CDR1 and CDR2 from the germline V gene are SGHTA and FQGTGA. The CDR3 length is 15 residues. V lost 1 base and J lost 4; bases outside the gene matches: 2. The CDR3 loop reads CASSLSGREYNEQFF. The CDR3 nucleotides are TGTGCCAGCAGCTTAAGCGGGAGGGAGTACAATGAGCAGTTCTTC. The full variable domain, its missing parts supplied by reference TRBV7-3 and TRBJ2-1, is GAGVSQTPSNKVTEKGKYVELRCDPISGHTALYWYRQSLGQGPEFLIYFQGTGAADDSGLPNDRFFAVRPEGSVSTLKIQRTERGDSAVYLCASSLSGREYNEQFFGPGTRLTVL.

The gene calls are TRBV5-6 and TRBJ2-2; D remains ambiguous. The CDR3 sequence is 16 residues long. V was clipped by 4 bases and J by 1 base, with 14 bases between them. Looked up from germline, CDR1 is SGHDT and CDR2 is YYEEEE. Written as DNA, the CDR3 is TGTGCCAGCAGCCTCGGGCCCCACAAGAACACCGGGGAGCTGTTTTTT. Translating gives CASSLGPHKNTGELFF.

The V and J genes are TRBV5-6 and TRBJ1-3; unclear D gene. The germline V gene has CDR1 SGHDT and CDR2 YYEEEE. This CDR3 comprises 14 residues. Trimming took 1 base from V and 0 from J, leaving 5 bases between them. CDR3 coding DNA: TGTGCCAGCAGCTTGACAAACTCTGGAAACACCATATATTTT. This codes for CASSLTNSGNTIYF. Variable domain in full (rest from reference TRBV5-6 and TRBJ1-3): DAGVTQSPTHLIKTRGQQVTLRCSPKSGHDTVSWYQQALGQGPQFIFQYYEEEERQRGNFPDRFSGHQFPNYSSELNVNALLLGDSALYLCASSLTNSGNTIYFGEGSWLTVV.

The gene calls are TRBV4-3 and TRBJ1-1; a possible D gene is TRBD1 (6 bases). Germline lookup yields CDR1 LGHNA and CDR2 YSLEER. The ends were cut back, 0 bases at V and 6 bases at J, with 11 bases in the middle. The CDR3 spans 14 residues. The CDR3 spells CASSQDRGAAEAFF. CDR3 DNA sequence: TGCGCCAGCAGCCAAGATCGGGGGGCGGCTGAAGCTTTCTTT.

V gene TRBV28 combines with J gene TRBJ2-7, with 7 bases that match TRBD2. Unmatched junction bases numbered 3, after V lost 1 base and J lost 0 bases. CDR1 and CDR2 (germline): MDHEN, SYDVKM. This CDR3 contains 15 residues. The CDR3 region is CASSLLGGSSYEQYF. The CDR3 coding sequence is TGTGCCAGCAGTTTATTGGGCGGGAGCTCCTACGAGCAGTACTTC.

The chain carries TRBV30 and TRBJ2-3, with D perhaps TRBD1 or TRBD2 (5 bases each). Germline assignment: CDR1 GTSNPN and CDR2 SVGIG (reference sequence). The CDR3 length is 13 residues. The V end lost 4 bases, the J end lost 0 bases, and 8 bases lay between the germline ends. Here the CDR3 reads CAWTGPSTDTQYF. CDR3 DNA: TGTGCCTGGACGGGACCCAGCACAGATACGCAGTATTTT.

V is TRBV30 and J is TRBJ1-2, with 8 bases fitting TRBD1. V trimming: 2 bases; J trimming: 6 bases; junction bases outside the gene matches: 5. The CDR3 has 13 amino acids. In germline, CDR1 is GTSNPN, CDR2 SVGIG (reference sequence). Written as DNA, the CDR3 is TGTGCCTGGAGTAGTGGACAGGGAAATGGCTACACCTTC. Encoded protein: CAWSSGQGNGYTF.

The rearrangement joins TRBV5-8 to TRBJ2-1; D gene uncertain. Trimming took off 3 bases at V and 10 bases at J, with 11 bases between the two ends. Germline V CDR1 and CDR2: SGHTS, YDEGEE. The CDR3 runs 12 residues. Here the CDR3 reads CASSSQLGEQFF. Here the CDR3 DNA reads TGTGCCAGCAGCTCTCAGCTCGGGGAGCAGTTCTTC.

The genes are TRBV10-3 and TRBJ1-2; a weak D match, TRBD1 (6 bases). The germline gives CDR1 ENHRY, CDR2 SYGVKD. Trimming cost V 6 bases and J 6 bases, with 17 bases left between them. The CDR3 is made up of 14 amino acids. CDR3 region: CAISVSGARDGYTF. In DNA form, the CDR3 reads TGTGCCATCAGCGTTTCAGGGGCTCGAGATGGCTACACCTTC.

In nucleotides, the CDR3 is TGTGCCAGCAGCTCGACAGGGGGCGCGGGGGAAAAACTGTTTTTT. Its protein is CASSSTGGAGEKLFF. This chain joins TRBV7-3 and TRBJ1-4; TRBD1 aligns across 10 bases. CDR1 and CDR2 from the germline V gene are SGHTA and FQGTGA. V trimming: 4 bases; J trimming: 8 bases; junction bases outside the gene matches: 7. The length of the CDR3 is 15 residues.

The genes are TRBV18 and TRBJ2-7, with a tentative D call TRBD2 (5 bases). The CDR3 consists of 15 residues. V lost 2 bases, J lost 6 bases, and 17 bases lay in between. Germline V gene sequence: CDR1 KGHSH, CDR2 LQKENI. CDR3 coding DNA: TGTGCCAGCTCACCAACAATAGGACTCGGAGCCGAGCAGTACTTC. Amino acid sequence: CASSPTIGLGAEQYF.

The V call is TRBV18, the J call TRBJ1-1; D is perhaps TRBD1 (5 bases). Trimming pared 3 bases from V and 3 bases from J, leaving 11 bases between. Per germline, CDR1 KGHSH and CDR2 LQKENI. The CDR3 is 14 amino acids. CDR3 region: CASSPAGLDTEAFF. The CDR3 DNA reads TGTGCCAGCTCACCTGCAGGGCTAGACACTGAAGCTTTCTTT. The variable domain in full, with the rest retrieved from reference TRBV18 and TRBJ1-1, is NAGVMQNPRHLVRRRGQEARLRCSPMKGHSHVYWYRQLPEEGLKFMVYLQKENIIDESGMPKERFSAEFPKEGPSILRIQQVVRGDSAAYFCASSPAGLDTEAFFGQGTRLTVV.

The CDR3 nucleotides read TGTGCCAGCACGCCTGGGGGCGATGAGCAGTTCTTC. This translates into CASTPGGDEQFF. The chain employs TRBV18 and TRBJ2-1, with D maybe TRBD1 (6 bases). The CDR3 is made up of 12 amino acids. Germline values: CDR1 KGHSH, CDR2 LQKENI. V lost 8 bases to trimming and J lost 8 bases, with 13 bases between them.

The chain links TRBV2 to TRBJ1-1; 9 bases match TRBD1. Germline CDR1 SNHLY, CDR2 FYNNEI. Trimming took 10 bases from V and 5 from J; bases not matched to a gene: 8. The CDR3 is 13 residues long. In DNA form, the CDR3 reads TGTGCCACCAGAAACAGGGGGCGGACTGAAGCTTTCTTT. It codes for CATRNRGRTEAFF.

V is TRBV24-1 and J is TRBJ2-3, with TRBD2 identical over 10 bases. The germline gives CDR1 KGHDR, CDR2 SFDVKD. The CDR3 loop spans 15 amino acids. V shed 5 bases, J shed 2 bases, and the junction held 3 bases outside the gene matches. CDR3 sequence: CATSASGGTTDTQYF. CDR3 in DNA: TGTGCCACCAGTGCTAGCGGGGGTACCACAGATACGCAGTATTTT.

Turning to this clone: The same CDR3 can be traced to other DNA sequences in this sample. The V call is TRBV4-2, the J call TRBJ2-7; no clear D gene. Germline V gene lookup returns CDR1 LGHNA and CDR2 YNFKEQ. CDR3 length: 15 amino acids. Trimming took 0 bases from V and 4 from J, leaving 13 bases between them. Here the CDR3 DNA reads TGTGCCAGCAGCCAAGATTTACGGAGAACTTACGAGCAGTACTTC. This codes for CASSQDLRRTYEQYF.

CDR3 protein: CASSPGLAGETQYF. Here the CDR3 DNA reads TGTGCCAGTAGCCCGGGACTAGCAGGGGAGACCCAGTACTTC. This chain joins TRBV19 and TRBJ2-5; TRBD2 matches 9 bases. The CDR3 runs to 14 residues. CDR1 and CDR2 from the germline V gene are LNHDA and SQIVND (reference sequence). V lost 6 bases to trimming and J lost 5 bases; unmatched junction nucleotides: 7. Drawing the rest from reference TRBV19 and TRBJ2-5, the complete variable domain is DGGITQSPKYLFRKEGQNVTLSCEQNLNHDAMYWYRQDPGQGLRLIYYSQIVNDFQKGDIAEGYSVSREKKESFPLTVTSAQKNPTAFYLCASSPGLAGETQYFGPGTRLLVL.

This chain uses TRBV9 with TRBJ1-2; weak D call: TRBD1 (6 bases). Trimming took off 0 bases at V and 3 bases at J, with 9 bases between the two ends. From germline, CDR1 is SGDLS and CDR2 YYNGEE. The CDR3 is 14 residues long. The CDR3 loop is CASSVVPGDYGYTF. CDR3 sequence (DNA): TGTGCCAGCAGCGTAGTCCCAGGGGACTATGGCTACACCTTC.

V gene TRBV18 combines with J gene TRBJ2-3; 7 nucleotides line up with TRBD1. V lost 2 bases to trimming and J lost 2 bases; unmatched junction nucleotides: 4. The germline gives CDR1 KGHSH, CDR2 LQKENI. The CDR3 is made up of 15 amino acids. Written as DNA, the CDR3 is TGTGCCAGCTCACCAGTAGGGGGCATCACAGATACGCAGTATTTT. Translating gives CASSPVGGITDTQYF.

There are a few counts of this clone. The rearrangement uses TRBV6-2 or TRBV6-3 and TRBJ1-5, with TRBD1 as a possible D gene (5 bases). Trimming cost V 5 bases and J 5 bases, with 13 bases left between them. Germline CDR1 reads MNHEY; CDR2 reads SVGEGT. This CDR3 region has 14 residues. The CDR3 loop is CASSTGTDHQPQHF. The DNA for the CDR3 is TGTGCCAGCAGTACGGGGACCGATCATCAGCCCCAGCATTTT.

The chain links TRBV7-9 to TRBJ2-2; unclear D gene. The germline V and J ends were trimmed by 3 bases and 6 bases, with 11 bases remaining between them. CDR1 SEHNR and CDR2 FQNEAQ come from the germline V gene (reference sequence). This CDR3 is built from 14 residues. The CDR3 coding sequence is TGTGCCAGCAGCTTCCCAATACCGTCCGGGGAGCTGTTTTTT. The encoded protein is CASSFPIPSGELFF.

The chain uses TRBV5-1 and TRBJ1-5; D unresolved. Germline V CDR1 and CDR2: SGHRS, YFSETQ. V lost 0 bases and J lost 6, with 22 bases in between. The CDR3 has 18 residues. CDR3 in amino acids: CASSLEGGSATMGQPQHF. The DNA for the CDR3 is TGCGCCAGCAGCTTGGAGGGCGGAAGTGCCACAATGGGTCAGCCCCAGCATTTT.

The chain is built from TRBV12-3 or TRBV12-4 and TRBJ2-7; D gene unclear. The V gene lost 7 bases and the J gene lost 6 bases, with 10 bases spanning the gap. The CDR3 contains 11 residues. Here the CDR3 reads CASTSYAEQYF. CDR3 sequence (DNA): TGTGCCAGCACCTCCTACGCCGAGCAGTACTTC.

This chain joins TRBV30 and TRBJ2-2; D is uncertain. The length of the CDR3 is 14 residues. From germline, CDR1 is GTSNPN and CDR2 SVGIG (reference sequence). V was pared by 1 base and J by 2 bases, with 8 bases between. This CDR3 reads CAWSADFNTGELFF. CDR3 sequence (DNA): TGTGCCTGGAGTGCAGACTTTAACACCGGGGAGCTGTTTTTT.

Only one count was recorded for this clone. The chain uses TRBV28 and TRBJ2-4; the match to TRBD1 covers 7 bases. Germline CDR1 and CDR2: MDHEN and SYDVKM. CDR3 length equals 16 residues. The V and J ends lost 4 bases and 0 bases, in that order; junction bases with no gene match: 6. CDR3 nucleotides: TGTGCCAGCAGTTCCACAGGGGCTCTAGCCAAAAACATTCAGTACTTC. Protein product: CASSSTGALAKNIQYF. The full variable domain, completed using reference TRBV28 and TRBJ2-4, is DVKVTQSSRYLVKRTGEKVFLECVQDMDHENMFWYRQDPGLGLRLIYFSYDVKMKEKGDIPEGYSVSREKKERFSLILESASTNQTSMYLCASSSTGALAKNIQYFGAGTRLSVL.

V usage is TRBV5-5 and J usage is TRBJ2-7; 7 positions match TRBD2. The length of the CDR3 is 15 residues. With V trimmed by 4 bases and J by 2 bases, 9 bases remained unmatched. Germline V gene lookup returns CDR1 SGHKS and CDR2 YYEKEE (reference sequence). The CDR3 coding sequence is TGTGCCAGCAGCCCCATGATACTAGCGACCTACGAGCAGTACTTC. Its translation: CASSPMILATYEQYF.

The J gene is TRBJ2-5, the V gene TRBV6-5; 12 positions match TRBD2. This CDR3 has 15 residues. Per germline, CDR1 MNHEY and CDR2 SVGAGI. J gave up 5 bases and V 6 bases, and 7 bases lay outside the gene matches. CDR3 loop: CASRDLAGGLETQYF. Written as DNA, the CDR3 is TGTGCCAGCAGAGACCTAGCGGGGGGGCTGGAGACCCAGTACTTC.